This T cell receptor (beta chain) was obtained from a study of Ad26.COV2.S vaccination and SARS-CoV-2 variants. Background on the study: Intramuscular Ad26.COV2.S at 5x10^10 or 1x10^11 viral particles. Notes on the study in general: Vaccinees displayed broader spike-specific TCR repertoires than placebo recipients.

The count of this clone is one. What it recognizes is unknown. Described treatment: roughly 20 received Ad26.COV2.S at low or high dose, single or two shots; a few received placebo; per-sample allocation not given. Sampling was performed 63 days after the first vaccine or placebo injection. A Boston adult aged 18-55 years was the donor. Its platform was an Ad26 vector, and its expressed antigen was Wuhan-strain SARS-CoV-2 spike. TCRdb's table, derived via immunoSEQ multiplex PCR, lists solely in-frame clones and lacks some. The sample consists of about 480,000 clones, 87% of them appearing once. Germline V gene sequence: CDR1 SGHVS, CDR2 FNYEAQ. The ends were cut back, 2 bases at V and 4 bases at J, with 8 bases in the middle. This CDR3 spans 13 amino acids.

The TCR originated in a person aged 18 to 65 who received the Ad26.COV2.S COVID-19 vaccine or a placebo. Material: peripheral blood, obtained in a trial of Ad26.COV2.S vaccine versus placebo. The rearrangement links TRBV7-6 to TRBJ2-5; D remains ambiguous. The chain's CDR3 is CASSLFGRETQYF. CDR3 sequence (DNA): TGTGCCAGCAGCTTATTTGGCAGAGAGACCCAGTACTTC. The full variable domain, rest sourced from reference TRBV7-6 and TRBJ2-5, is GAGVSQSPRYKVTKRGQDVALRCDPISGHVSLYWYRQALGQGPEFLTYFNYEAQQDKSGLPNDRFSAERPEGSISTLTIQRTEQRDSAMYRCASSLFGRETQYFGPGTRLLVL.